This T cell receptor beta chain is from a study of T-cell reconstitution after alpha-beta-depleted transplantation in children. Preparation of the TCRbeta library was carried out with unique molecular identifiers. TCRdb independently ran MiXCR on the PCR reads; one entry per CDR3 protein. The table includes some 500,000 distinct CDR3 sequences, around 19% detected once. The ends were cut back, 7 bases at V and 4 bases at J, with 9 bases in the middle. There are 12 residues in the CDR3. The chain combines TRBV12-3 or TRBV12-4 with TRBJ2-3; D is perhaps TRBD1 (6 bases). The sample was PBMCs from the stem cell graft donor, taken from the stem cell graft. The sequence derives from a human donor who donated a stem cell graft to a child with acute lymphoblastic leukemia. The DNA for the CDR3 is TGTGCCAGCACCTCAGGGGCAGATACGCAGTATTTT. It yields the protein CASTSGADTQYF.